The table lists the clone carrying this T cell receptor (beta chain) with a count of one. Antigen unknown. The data originate from a study of shared clonotypes between healthy human individuals. Study-level findings and limits: Genetic and exposure-history diversity was limited by the small donor number. The study generally estimated greater richness for naive than memory subsets.

Authors' analysis steps: Junction-only sequences without quality scores were provided by ImmunoSEQ, so filtering was different. TCRdb's copy holds only in-frame clones and misses some; the assay was immunoSEQ multiplex PCR. That table furnishes V, J and clone size, whereas the DNA furnished D and trimming. Among roughly 1,100,000 clones, roughly 70% were seen once, and the ten largest hold about 1.5%. The CDR3 length is 19 residues. CDR1 and CDR2 (germline): LGHNA, YSLEER. V lost 0 bases and J 0 bases, leaving 18 bases between the germline ends. Sequences were obtained from memory CD4+ T cells sorted from blood. This sample's subset: CD45RA-negative fraction. The TCR sequence derives from a man aged 18 to 30 in good health. V is TRBV4-3 and J is TRBJ2-4; a weak D match, TRBD1 (5 bases). CDR3 loop: CASSQDLGGHILAKNIQYF. The CDR3 DNA sequence: TGCGCCAGCAGCCAAGATCTTGGCGGACATATACTAGCCAAAAACATTCAGTACTTC.